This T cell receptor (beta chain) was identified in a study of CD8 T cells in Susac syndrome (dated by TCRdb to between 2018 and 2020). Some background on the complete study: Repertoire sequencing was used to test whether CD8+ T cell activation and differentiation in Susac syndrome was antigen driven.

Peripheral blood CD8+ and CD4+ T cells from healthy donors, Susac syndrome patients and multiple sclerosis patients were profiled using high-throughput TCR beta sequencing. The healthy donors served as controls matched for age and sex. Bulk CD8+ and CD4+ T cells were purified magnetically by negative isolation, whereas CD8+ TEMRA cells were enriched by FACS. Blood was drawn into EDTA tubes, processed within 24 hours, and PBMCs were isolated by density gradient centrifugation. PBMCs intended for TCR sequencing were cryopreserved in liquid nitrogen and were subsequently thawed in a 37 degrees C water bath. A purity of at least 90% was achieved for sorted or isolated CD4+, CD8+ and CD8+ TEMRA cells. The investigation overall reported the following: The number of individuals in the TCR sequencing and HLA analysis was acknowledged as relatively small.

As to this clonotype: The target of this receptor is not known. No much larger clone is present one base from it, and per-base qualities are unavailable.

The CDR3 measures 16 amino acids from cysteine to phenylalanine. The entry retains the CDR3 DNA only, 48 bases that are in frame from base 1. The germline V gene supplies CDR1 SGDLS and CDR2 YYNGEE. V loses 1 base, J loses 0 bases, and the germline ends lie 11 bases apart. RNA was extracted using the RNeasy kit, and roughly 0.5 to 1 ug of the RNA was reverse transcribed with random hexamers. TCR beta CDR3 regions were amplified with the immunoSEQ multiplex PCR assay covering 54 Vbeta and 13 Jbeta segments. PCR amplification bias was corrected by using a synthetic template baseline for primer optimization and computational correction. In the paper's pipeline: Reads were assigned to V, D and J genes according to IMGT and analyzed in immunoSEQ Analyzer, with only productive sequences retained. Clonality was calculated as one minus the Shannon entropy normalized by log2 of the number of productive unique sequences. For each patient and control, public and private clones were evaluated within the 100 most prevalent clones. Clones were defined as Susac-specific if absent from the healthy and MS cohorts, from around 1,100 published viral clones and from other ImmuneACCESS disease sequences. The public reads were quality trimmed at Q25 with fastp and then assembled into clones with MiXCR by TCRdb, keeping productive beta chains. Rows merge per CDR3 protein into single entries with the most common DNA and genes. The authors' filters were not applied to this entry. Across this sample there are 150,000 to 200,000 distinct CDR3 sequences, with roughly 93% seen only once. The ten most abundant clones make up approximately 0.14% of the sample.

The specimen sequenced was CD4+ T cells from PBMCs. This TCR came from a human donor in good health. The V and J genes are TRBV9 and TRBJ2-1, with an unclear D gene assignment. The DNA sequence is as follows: TGTGCCAGCAGCGTATACGGGTTGGCCTCCTACAATGAGCAGTTCTTC. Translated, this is CASSVYGLASYNEQFF.